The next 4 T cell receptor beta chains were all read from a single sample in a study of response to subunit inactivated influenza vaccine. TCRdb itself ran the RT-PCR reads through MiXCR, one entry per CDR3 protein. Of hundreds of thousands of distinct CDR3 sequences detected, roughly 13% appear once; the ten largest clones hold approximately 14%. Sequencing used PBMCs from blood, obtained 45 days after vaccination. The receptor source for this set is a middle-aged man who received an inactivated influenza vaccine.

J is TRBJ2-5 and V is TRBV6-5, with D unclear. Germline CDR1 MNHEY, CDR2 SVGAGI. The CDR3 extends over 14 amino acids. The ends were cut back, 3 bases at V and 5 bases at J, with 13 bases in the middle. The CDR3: CASSYGHIRETQYF. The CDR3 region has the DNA TGTGCCAGCAGTTATGGTCATATTCGTGAGACCCAGTACTTC.

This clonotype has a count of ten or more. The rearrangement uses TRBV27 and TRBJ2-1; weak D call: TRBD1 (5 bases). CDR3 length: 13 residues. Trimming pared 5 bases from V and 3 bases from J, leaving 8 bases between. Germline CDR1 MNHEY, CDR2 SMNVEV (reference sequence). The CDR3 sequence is CASSPDSYNEQFF. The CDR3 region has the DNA TGTGCCAGCAGTCCCGACAGCTACAATGAGCAGTTCTTC.

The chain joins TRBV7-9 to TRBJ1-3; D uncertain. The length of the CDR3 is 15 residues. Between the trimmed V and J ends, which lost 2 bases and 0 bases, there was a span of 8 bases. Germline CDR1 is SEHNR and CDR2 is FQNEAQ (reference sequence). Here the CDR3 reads CASSLSTASGNTIYF. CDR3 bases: TGTGCCAGCAGCTTAAGCACAGCCTCTGGAAACACCATATATTTT.

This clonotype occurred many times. The CDR3 here is CASSSLAAYNEQFF. Here the CDR3 DNA reads TGTGCCAGCAGTTCTCTAGCGGCGTACAATGAGCAGTTCTTC. The chain uses TRBV12-3 or TRBV12-4 and TRBJ2-1; 7 positions match TRBD2. The CDR3 has 14 amino acids. V gave up 4 bases and J gave up 4 bases; unmatched junction bases: 4.